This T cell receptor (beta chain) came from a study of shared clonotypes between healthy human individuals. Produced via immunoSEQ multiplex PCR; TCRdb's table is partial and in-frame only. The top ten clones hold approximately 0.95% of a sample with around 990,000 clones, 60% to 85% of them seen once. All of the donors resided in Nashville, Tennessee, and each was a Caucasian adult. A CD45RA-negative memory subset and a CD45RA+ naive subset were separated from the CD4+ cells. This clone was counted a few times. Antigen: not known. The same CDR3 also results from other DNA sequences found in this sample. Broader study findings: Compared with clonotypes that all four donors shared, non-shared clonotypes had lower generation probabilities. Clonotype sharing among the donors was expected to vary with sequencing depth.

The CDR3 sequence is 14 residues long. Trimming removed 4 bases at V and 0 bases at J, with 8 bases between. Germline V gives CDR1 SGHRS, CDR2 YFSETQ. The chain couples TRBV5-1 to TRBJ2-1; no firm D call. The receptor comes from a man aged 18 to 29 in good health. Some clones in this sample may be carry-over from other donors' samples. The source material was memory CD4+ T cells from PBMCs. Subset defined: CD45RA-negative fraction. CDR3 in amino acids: CASSGQSSYNEQFF. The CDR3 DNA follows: TGCGCCAGCAGCGGCCAGAGCTCCTACAATGAGCAGTTCTTC.